This T cell receptor beta chain is drawn from a study of blood T cell repertoires in COVID-19. Study at large: T cells, B-cell-depleted T cells, or PBMCs supplied cDNA or gDNA.

Germline trimming cut 2 bases from V and 3 bases from J; bases unmatched to any gene: 2. This CDR3 is 14 amino acids long. From germline, CDR1 is WSHSY and CDR2 SAAADI. This clone occurred once. This specimen includes other DNA sequences encoding the same CDR3. In the source study's methods: Amplification from reference gene primers served as the basis for estimated nucleated cell counts. Data came from immunoSEQ multiplex PCR; TCRdb stores just in-frame clones and leaves some out. V, J and clone size reflect that table, while D and trimming were determined from the DNA. Among approximately 300,000 clones listed, over 70% were seen once.

The V and J genes are TRBV10-2 and TRBJ1-2; 8 bases match TRBD1. Sequencing input: peripheral blood. The sequence derives from a woman between 45 and 60 years old with acute or convalescent COVID-19. The CDR3 sequence is CASSEAGGDYGYTF. The CDR3 DNA sequence: TGCGCCAGCAGTGAGGCAGGGGGCGACTATGGCTACACCTTC.